This entry lists 2 T cell receptor beta chains sequenced from one sample in a study of post-analysis software for immune sequencing data. Findings and limits, study-wide: Controls showed lower frequencies than patients for roughly 5 TRBV segments, and TRBV5-6, TRBV5-1 and TRBV20-1 were among these.

The antigens these receptors bind are not known. Unique molecular identifiers were carried by the TCR beta cDNA libraries. TCRdb fed the PCR reads into MiXCR, producing one record per CDR3 protein. The sample contains hundreds of thousands of distinct CDR3 sequences, around 44% of which appear only once. Sequencing used blood. The receptors were gathered from a girl under 18 with multiple sclerosis.

Here the CDR3 reads CASSFGQDYNEQFF. The CDR3 nucleotides are TGTGCCAGCAGCTTTGGACAGGATTACAATGAGCAGTTCTTC. The gene calls are TRBV7-2 and TRBJ2-1; TRBD1 matches at 7 bases. Germline V gene data show CDR1 as SGHTA and CDR2 as FQGNSA. The CDR3 length is 14 residues. The V and J ends lost 3 bases and 4 bases, in that order; junction bases with no gene match: 3.

The genes are TRBV29-1 and TRBJ2-2; D unclear. The length of the CDR3 is 16 residues. CDR1 and CDR2 from the germline V gene are SQVTM and ANQGSEA. V lost 0 bases and J 0 bases, leaving 11 bases between the germline ends. The CDR3 DNA reads as TGCAGCGTTGAAGATCGATGGGAATCGAACACCGGGGAGCTGTTTTTT. Protein product: CSVEDRWESNTGELFF.